Listed below are T cell receptor beta chains from one sample, sequenced in a study of T cells after somatic rescue of genetic block. Generated by immunoSEQ multiplex PCR, the TCRdb table keeps only in-frame clones and is missing some. In the table there are roughly 92,000 clones, more than 80% of which are singletons. Specimen: peripheral blood mononuclear cells (PBMCs). The receptor set was obtained from a woman between 18 and 30 years old. CDR3s include the opening cysteine and the closing phenylalanine or tryptophan.

V gene: TRBV6-5
CDR3 protein: CASSHSGRAVNEQFF

V gene: TRBV19
CDR3 protein: CASSPLLAGAQETQYF

V gene: TRBV5-1
CDR3 protein: CASSLAPSGTYNEQFF

V gene: TRBV2
CDR3 protein: CASSEVRPSPGGVYGYTF

V gene: TRBV30
CDR3 protein: CAWSVRQGAYNEQFF

V gene: TRBV9
CDR3 protein: CASSAQGSGSYEQYF

V gene: TRBV27
CDR3 protein: CASSFWQSFADEQYF

V gene: TRBV6-1
CDR3 protein: CASVTRRVEAFF

V gene: TRBV5-4
CDR3 protein: CASSRGPQETQYF

V gene: TRBV6-1
CDR3 protein: CASMSGSGANVLTF

V gene: TRBV9
CDR3 protein: CASSVGALRMNTEAFF

V gene: TRBV7-7
CDR3 protein: CASSPLAEAYNEQFF

V gene: TRBV14
CDR3 protein: CASSQGGAEQYF

V gene: TRBV18
CDR3 protein: CASSPRGTGGSNQPQHF

V gene: TRBV7-6
CDR3 protein: CASSLAPDEQFF

V gene: TRBV9
CDR3 protein: CASSVGTATVRTEAFF

V gene: TRBV7-2
CDR3 protein: CASSLVRHPNTEAFF

V gene: TRBV6-1
CDR3 protein: CASRPVGQGAEAFF

V gene: TRBV7-9
CDR3 protein: CASSLGTFEQYF

V gene: TRBV5-6
CDR3 protein: CASSLVRGNGYTF

V gene: TRBV28
CDR3 protein: CASRDTGELFF

V gene: TRBV5-4
CDR3 protein: CASSLEDLTDTQYF